The rows below give T cell receptor beta chains drawn from one sample of a study of T cell responses to AZD1222 COVID-19 vaccine. Repertoires were generated with immunoSEQ multiplex PCR, while TCRdb's copy carries only in-frame clones and drops some. The data contain about 120,000 clones, around 85% of them singletons. Sample: peripheral blood, taken on day 0 of AZD1222 vaccination. The receptors here all came from an adult in good health. Both conserved end residues are part of each CDR3. A D gene is named only where the DNA matches it firmly.

CASSLRLAGYEQYF	TRBJ2-7	TRBV7-2	14	TRBD2
CASSIGGQTRKAFF	TRBJ1-1	TRBV19	14	TRBD1
CASSSPRSNYGYTF	TRBJ1-2	TRBV7-2	14	NA
CASSHPDSTDTQYF	TRBJ2-3	TRBV4-1	14	NA
CASSLGADYNEQFF	TRBJ2-1	TRBV7-3	14	NA
CASSSQRVSAEKLFF	TRBJ1-4	TRBV7-8	15	NA
CSASRGTSNQPQHF	TRBJ1-5	TRBV20-1	14	NA
CASSLRFRGAGELFF	TRBJ2-2	TRBV11-1	15	NA
CASSLDNEQYF	TRBJ2-7	TRBV13	11	NA
CASSQPGYYEQYF	TRBJ2-7	TRBV4-1	13	NA
CASSPGLGGNQPQHF	TRBJ1-5	TRBV6-5	15	NA
CASSYVGLNTEAFF	TRBJ1-1	TRBV6-6	14	NA
CASHRATNPEKLFF	TRBJ1-4	TRBV28	14	NA
CASSYTNLNTEAFF	TRBJ1-1	TRBV6-5	14	NA
CASSADTRRAEAFF	TRBJ1-1	TRBV11-2	14	NA
CASSRQGTPYEQYF	TRBJ2-7	TRBV5-5	14	TRBD1
CASSLGQGSEKLFF	TRBJ1-4	TRBV5-1	14	TRBD1
CASSLDRQGSGANVLTF	TRBJ2-6	TRBV11-3	17	NA
CASSSLAGGGYEQYF	TRBJ2-7	TRBV7-2	15	TRBD2
CASSRGRAGGEQYF	TRBJ2-7	TRBV4-1	14	TRBD2
CASYPQGIPYEQYF	TRBJ2-7	TRBV28	14	NA
CASSRSAGYEQFF	TRBJ2-1	TRBV5-6	13	NA
CASSYRDWSYEQYF	TRBJ2-7	TRBV6-5	14	NA
CASSIGLAGGPGTDTQYF	TRBJ2-3	TRBV19	18	TRBD2
CAISVVPTNTGELFF	TRBJ2-2	TRBV10-3	15	NA
CASSLTGSPFGEQYF	TRBJ2-7	TRBV7-9	15	NA
CASSPGTGTDTQYF	TRBJ2-3	TRBV2	14	TRBD1
CASSSAGSYNSPLHF	TRBJ1-6	TRBV7-3	15	NA
CASSIASGGIETQYF	TRBJ2-5	TRBV28	15	TRBD2
CASSYSTGQAYEQYF	TRBJ2-7	TRBV6-5	15	NA
CASSEIRGYEQYF	TRBJ2-7	TRBV6-1	13	NA
CASSLGGPPDTQYF	TRBJ2-3	TRBV5-4	14	NA
CASRKSQGDTGELFF	TRBJ2-2	TRBV4-2	15	TRBD1
CASNSGSGANVLTF	TRBJ2-6	TRBV5-1	14	NA
CAWSNSPRIYGYTF	TRBJ1-2	TRBV30	14	NA
CASSKSHWVGVTEAFF	TRBJ1-1	TRBV21-1	16	NA
CASSLSSGTDTQYF	TRBJ2-3	TRBV7-8	14	NA
CASSYSSLAGNEQFF	TRBJ2-1	TRBV6-2/TRBV6-3	15	TRBD2
CASSQQTNTEAFF	TRBJ1-1	TRBV14	13	NA